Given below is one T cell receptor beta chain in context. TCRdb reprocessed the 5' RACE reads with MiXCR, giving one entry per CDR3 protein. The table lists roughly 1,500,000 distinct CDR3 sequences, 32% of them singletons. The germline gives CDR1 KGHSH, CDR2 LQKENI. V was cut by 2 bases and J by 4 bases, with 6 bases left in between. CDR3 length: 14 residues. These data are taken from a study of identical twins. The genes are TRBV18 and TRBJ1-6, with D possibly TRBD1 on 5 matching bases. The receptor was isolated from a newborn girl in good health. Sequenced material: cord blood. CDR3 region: CASSPEGYNSPLHF. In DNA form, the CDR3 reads TGTGCCAGCTCACCAGAGGGGTATAATTCACCCCTCCACTTT.